A single sample gave rise to the 14 T cell receptor beta chains below, sequenced in a study of cytomegalovirus exposure and HLA in healthy donors. Researchers ran the PCR with 60 Vbeta and 13 Jbeta primers. The assay was immunoSEQ multiplex PCR, and TCRdb's table has in-frame clones only and misses some. The table lists some 180,000 clones, 78% of them singletons, with approximately 2.9% in the top ten. The sample taken for sequencing was PBMCs. The receptors originated from a female donor in good health and CMV-seronegative.

V usage is TRBV5-1 and J usage is TRBJ1-6; D remains ambiguous. This CDR3 region has 15 residues. CDR1 and CDR2 (germline): SGHRS, YFSETQ. Between the trimmed V and J ends, which lost 3 bases and 7 bases, there was a span of 14 bases. In nucleotides, the CDR3 is TGCGCCAGCAGCTGGAGCGGCAGGCTGAATTCACCCCTCCACTTT. Its protein is CASSWSGRLNSPLHF.

The gene calls are TRBV7-2 and TRBJ2-1, with D maybe TRBD2 (6 bases). There are 15 residues in the CDR3. V gave up 3 bases and J gave up 3 bases, with 12 bases separating them. CDR1 is SGHTA and CDR2 is FQGNSA in the germline V gene. CDR3 nucleotide sequence: TGTGCCAGCAGCTTCAGCGGGTCACACTACAATGAGCAGTTCTTC. It yields the protein CASSFSGSHYNEQFF.

This clone appeared a few times. The J gene is TRBJ2-1, the V gene TRBV14; D might be TRBD2 (6 bases). The CDR3 length is 17 residues. Germline V lookup: CDR1 SGHDN, CDR2 FVKESK. Trimming shortened V by 4 bases and J by 1 base, and 17 bases separated the two germline ends. The CDR3 sequence: CASSPRAGQRSYNEQFF. CDR3 coding DNA: TGTGCCAGCAGCCCCCGAGCGGGTCAACGTTCCTACAATGAGCAGTTCTTC.

The chain couples TRBV7-6 to TRBJ2-6, with TRBD1 matching 11 bases. Trimming took 5 bases from V and 1 from J; bases not matched to a gene: 4. This CDR3 contains 17 residues. Per germline, CDR1 SGHVS and CDR2 FNYEAQ. As DNA, the CDR3 is TGTGCCAGCAGCCCGGGACAGGGGGTATCTGGGGCCAACGTCCTGACTTTC. It codes for CASSPGQGVSGANVLTF.

This clone was seen a few times. The chain is built from TRBV30 and TRBJ1-1; the match to TRBD1 covers 7 bases. Germline CDR1 reads GTSNPN; CDR2 reads SVGIG (reference sequence). The CDR3 is made up of 16 amino acids. CDR3 amino acids: CALRGAGGHMNTEAFF. CDR3 coding DNA: TGTGCTCTCAGGGGCGCAGGGGGTCACATGAACACTGAAGCTTTCTTT.

The chain links TRBV7-9 to TRBJ2-2; D uncertain. The CDR3 sequence is 14 residues long. CDR1 is SEHNR, CDR2 FQNEAQ, per germline (reference sequence). Trimming took 8 bases from V and 1 from J, leaving 11 bases between them. CDR3 nucleotides: TGTGCCAGCCGCGACTTTCAGAACACCGGGGAGCTGTTTTTT. Protein product: CASRDFQNTGELFF.

The chain carries TRBV7-9 and TRBJ1-6; D is uncertain. The CDR3 has 17 residues. Per germline, CDR1 SEHNR and CDR2 FQNEAQ (reference sequence). Trimming took 1 base from V and 7 from J, leaving 17 bases between them. CDR3 in amino acids: CASSLGRMSGKNSPLHF. In DNA, the CDR3 is TGTGCCAGCAGCTTAGGCAGAATGTCGGGGAAGAATTCACCCCTCCACTTT.

This chain joins TRBV6-6 and TRBJ2-3; D is perhaps TRBD1 (5 bases). Trimming took 2 bases from V and 4 from J, leaving 13 bases between them. The CDR3 has 15 residues. Germline V CDR1 and CDR2: MNHNY, SVGAGI (reference sequence). The CDR3 here is CASSYGLTQADTQYF. Here the CDR3 DNA reads TGTGCCAGCAGTTACGGGCTGACACAGGCAGATACGCAGTATTTT.

This chain joins TRBV2 and TRBJ1-2; D is perhaps TRBD1 (6 bases). V gave up 8 bases and J gave up 3 bases, with 19 bases separating them. CDR1 SNHLY and CDR2 FYNNEI come from the germline V gene. The CDR3 is 15 amino acids. This CDR3 reads CASRGGTGHYYGYTF. CDR3 in DNA: TGTGCCAGCCGCGGCGGAACAGGGCATTACTATGGCTACACCTTC.

This clone has just a few counts. V usage is TRBV4-1 and J usage is TRBJ2-1, with D possibly matching TRBD2 (5 bases). The V end was cut by 4 bases, the J end by 7 bases, with 8 bases between. This CDR3 has 12 amino acids. Germline V CDR1 and CDR2: MGHRA, YSYEKL. CDR3 nucleotide sequence: TGCGCCAGCAGCCCGGGGATGAATGAGCAGTTCTTC. This encodes CASSPGMNEQFF.

The J gene is TRBJ2-3, the V gene TRBV4-2, with 9 bases identical to TRBD2. Germline V CDR1 and CDR2: LGHNA, YNFKEQ. V was clipped by 0 bases and J by 4 bases; unmatched bases: 8. This CDR3 spans 17 amino acids. For the CDR3, the DNA is TGTGCCAGCAGCCAAGAAGGTTTCCAGCGGGAGGCAGATACGCAGTATTTT. Its protein product is CASSQEGFQREADTQYF.

The V gene is TRBV28, the J gene TRBJ1-1; 7 bases fit TRBD1. V was pared by 3 bases and J by 0 bases, with 1 base of the junction left unmatched. Per germline, CDR1 MDHEN and CDR2 SYDVKM. CDR3 length equals 14 residues. This CDR3 reads CASSFQGVNTEAFF. CDR3 bases: TGTGCCAGCAGTTTTCAGGGGGTGAACACTGAAGCTTTCTTT.

The V call is TRBV28, the J call TRBJ1-5; weak D call: TRBD1 (6 bases). Germline values: CDR1 MDHEN, CDR2 SYDVKM. Trimming shortened V by 5 bases and J by 0 bases, and 20 bases separated the two germline ends. This CDR3 has 18 residues. CDR3 nucleotide sequence: TGTGCCAGCAGTCCGAGGTCGGGGGGCATCGTTAGCAATCAGCCCCAGCATTTT. Amino acid sequence: CASSPRSGGIVSNQPQHF.

This clone turned up a few times. V and J are TRBV6-1 and TRBJ1-1; D remains unclear. The CDR3 contains 13 residues. The germline gives CDR1 MNHNS, CDR2 SASEGT. Between the trimmed V and J ends, which lost 6 bases and 0 bases, there was a span of 8 bases. This CDR3 reads CASSLEMNTEAFF. CDR3 DNA: TGTGCCAGCAGCCTAGAGATGAACACTGAAGCTTTCTTT.